The T cell receptor beta chain described here comes from a study of neoadjuvant anti-PD-1 for oral cavity cancer. Study-level background: Patients mostly received three to four biweekly nivolumab doses at 3 mg/kg before surgery. Non-progressing patients received a fourth nivolumab dose near day 43, then surgery on days 50-56.

Study observations and caveats: Non-responders to neoadjuvant nivolumab had significantly more clonal PBMC T cells than responders.

On this clone: What it recognizes is unknown.

Time point in this sample: after neoadjuvant nivolumab, at surgical resection. These newly diagnosed stage II-IVA oral cavity squamous cell carcinoma patients had no prior systemic or radiation treatment. The table came from immunoSEQ multiplex PCR; TCRdb's copy has only in-frame clones and leaves some out. The sample shows about 9,800 clones, approximately 61% of them seen only once. The sequences come from PBMCs, collected after nivolumab (anti-PD-1) treatment. The TCR was taken from a person aged 40-85 years with oral cavity squamous cell carcinoma.

The DNA of the CDR3 is TGTGCCAGCACCCCGCGGGACACAAACTATGGCTACACCTTC. It encodes CASTPRDTNYGYTF. V usage is TRBV7-8 and J usage is TRBJ1-2; D possibly corresponds to TRBD1 (6 bases). Deletions cut 7 bases from V and 2 bases from J, with 14 bases between. The CDR3 extends over 14 amino acids. Germline lookup yields CDR1 SGHVS and CDR2 FQNEAQ.